This T cell receptor (beta chain) was profiled in a study of blood T cell repertoires in COVID-19. On the study more broadly: From the United States, Italy and Spain came samples of acute and convalescent COVID-19.

Participant age was about 18 to 95 years, and participants resided in fewer than 30 US areas. Participants reported their clinical history, and cohort assignment relied on those reports. Study processing details: Amplification from reference gene primers served as the basis for estimated nucleated cell counts. Clones were sequenced by immunoSEQ multiplex PCR, and TCRdb holds only the in-frame ones, with some missing. V, J and clone size derive from that table, while D and trimming were established from the DNA sequence. The sample has 200,000 to 250,000 clones; almost 90% are singletons. This clone occurred a few times. Germline V gene data show CDR1 as SEHNR and CDR2 as FQNEAQ (reference sequence). With 5 bases clipped from V and 9 bases from J, the junction kept 6 bases outside the gene matches. There are 14 residues in the CDR3.

The receptor comes from a woman in her forties or fifties with acute COVID-19. The sequenced sample was PBMCs or T cells enriched from blood (not recorded which). This rearrangement joins TRBV7-9 to TRBJ2-5; TRBD2 matches 13 bases. CDR3 region: CASSGTSGIEAQYF. The CDR3 region has the DNA TGTGCCAGCAGCGGGACTAGCGGGATCGAGGCCCAGTACTTC. The full variable domain, its missing parts supplied by reference TRBV7-9 and TRBJ2-5, is DTGVSQNPRHKITKRGQNVTFRCDPISEHNRLYWYRQTLGQGPEFLTYFQNEAQLEKSRLLSDRFSAERPKGSFSTLEIQRTEQGDSAMYLCASSGTSGIEAQYFGPGTRLLVL.